One and the same sample provided the 2 T cell receptor beta chains below, sequenced in a study of blood T cell repertoires in COVID-19. Sequencing used immunoSEQ multiplex PCR; TCRdb keeps in-frame clones, though not all of them. In the table there are a few hundred thousand clones, almost 85% of which are singletons. Sequenced input: peripheral blood. These receptors were taken from a human donor in a cohort sampled during active COVID-19.

The chain couples TRBV9 to TRBJ2-1; 13 bases map to TRBD2. The CDR3 has 14 amino acids. Germline loops: CDR1 SGDLS, CDR2 YYNGEE. Trimming took 4 bases from V and 12 from J; bases not matched to a gene: 7. The CDR3 is CASSLRLAGGGQFF. In nucleotides, the CDR3 is TGTGCCAGCAGCCTCCGACTAGCGGGGGGAGGGCAGTTCTTC.

CDR3 in DNA: TGTGCCAGCAGGAGAGGAGAAGAAAAACTGTTTTTT. Translated, it gives CASRRGEEKLFF. The chain recombines TRBV7-9 with TRBJ1-4; D not certain. V lost 6 bases and J lost 8, with 10 bases in between. CDR3 length: 12 residues. Germline CDR1 is SEHNR and CDR2 is FQNEAQ (reference sequence).